Sequencing of this TCR beta chain was carried out in a study of blood T cells in healthy people across ages. Next came a second PCR, run for about 7 to 12 cycles, which used a sample-barcoded 5' primer along with a J-beta primer mix. TCRdb called the 5' RACE reads again in MiXCR, with one record for every CDR3 protein. The data hold 700,000 or so distinct CDR3 sequences, with about 20% observed a single time. This clonotype was counted between two and nine times. Healthy Caucasian individuals from Russia aged roughly 6 to 90 served as donors. CDR1 and CDR2 (germline): DFQATT, SNEGSKA (reference sequence). The CDR3 covers 14 residues. The ends were cut back, 0 bases at V and 10 bases at J, with 16 bases in the middle.

The chain is built from TRBV20-1 and TRBJ1-5; possibly TRBD1 for D (5 bases). Sequenced: blood. The sequence was obtained from a man between 65 and 80 years old in good health. The CDR3 nucleotides read TGCAGTGCTAGAGATTCGACGGGGACGAGCCCCCAGCATTTT. This gives the protein CSARDSTGTSPQHF.